The clone carrying this T cell receptor (beta chain) has more than one count but fewer than ten. As for time point: 2015-2016 season, 7 days after influenza vaccination. Adults received seasonal inactivated influenza vaccine, with sorted blood CD4 subsets sequenced before and after. Per time point, roughly 35-100 mL of blood was sampled. CDR1 is LGHNA and CDR2 is YNFKEQ in the germline V gene. This CDR3 spans 16 amino acids. Between the trimmed V and J ends, which lost 0 bases and 9 bases, there was a span of 18 bases. This sample was included in a study of follicular helper T cells after annual influenza vaccination. Study context: Some donors were sampled over the 2013-2014, 2014-2015 and 2015-2016 vaccinations.

Clones were read by immunoSEQ multiplex PCR, and TCRdb kept only the in-frame ones, dropping some. The sample carries thousands of clones, approximately 88% recorded once. The V and J genes are TRBV4-2 and TRBJ2-1; D is unresolved. The sample consisted of CXCR5+ CD38- circulating T follicular helper cells from blood, taken 7 days after influenza vaccination. Sample subset: circulating Tfh, non-naive CD4+CXCR5+PD-1+ (ICOS+CD38+ or ICOS-CD38-). The receptor was derived from an adult who received the influenza vaccine. The CDR3 here is CASSQDTRVGRGEQFF. CDR3 nucleotides: TGTGCCAGCAGCCAAGATACACGGGTGGGTCGAGGTGAGCAGTTCTTC.